This entry describes one T cell receptor (beta chain). Its specificity is not known. Deletions cut 2 bases from V and 3 bases from J, with 7 bases between. The length of the CDR3 is 13 residues. The data are from a study of T cell responses to AZD1222 COVID-19 vaccine. Study in general: The analysis combined second doses at about 4 or about 12 weeks. Broader study findings: Once two AZD1222 doses were given, Spike-specific TCR breadth and depth went up. Clonal diversity was possibly underestimated; the donors were predominantly white British and more often female. Nearly half of spike-specific TCRs reportedly target variant regions that are unmutated in the B.1.351 and B.1.1.7 variants.

Using immunoSEQ multiplex PCR, the repertoire was profiled, and TCRdb retains in-frame clones only, with some absent. This sample has roughly 91,000 clones; roughly 87% occur once, and the top ten carry roughly 2.9%. This TCR was recovered from an adult in good health. The rearrangement uses TRBV12-3 or TRBV12-4 and TRBJ1-1; D uncertain. This specimen was peripheral blood, taken on day 0 of AZD1222 vaccination. CDR3 region: CASSLIRYTEAFF. The CDR3 DNA reads TGTGCCAGCAGTTTAATCAGATACACTGAAGCTTTCTTT.